This T cell receptor (beta chain) was recovered during a study of long-term antiretroviral therapy in people with HIV. CDR3 length equals 15 residues. V lost 0 bases and J 1 base, leaving 7 bases between the germline ends. Germline V CDR1 and CDR2: SGDLS, YYNGEE. Researchers ran immunoSEQ v3.0 at survey level. Produced via immunoSEQ multiplex PCR; TCRdb's table is partial and in-frame only. This sample yields almost 30,000 clones, of which nearly 95% are seen a single time; over 5% belongs to the top ten. The source of this sequence is a woman aged 35 to 49 with HIV. Sequenced material: unsorted PBMCs, taken around 6.5 years after starting antiretroviral therapy. This chain uses TRBV9 with TRBJ2-2, with D hard to call. CDR3 region: CASSVEGQNTGELFF. In nucleotides, the CDR3 is TGTGCCAGCAGCGTAGAGGGCCAGAACACCGGGGAGCTGTTTTTT.